A selection of T cell receptor beta chains follows, all from one sample in a study of T cell responses to AZD1222 COVID-19 vaccine. TCRdb keeps only in-frame clones here, not all; method: immunoSEQ multiplex PCR. Here the sample spans around 53,000 clones, 75% to 90% being singletons. Sequenced here: peripheral blood, sampled on day 0 of MenACWY control vaccination. These receptors were obtained from an adult in good health. CDR3s include the opening cysteine and the closing phenylalanine or tryptophan. The D gene is left open where the match is weak. The size entry is marked missing in some rows and otherwise reads once, few, many or a size class.

CDR3 protein	CDR3 DNA	D gene	V gene	J gene	clone size
CASSQGIAGSEQYF	TGCGCCAGCAGCCAAGGGATTGCGGGAAGCGAGCAGTACTTC	NA	TRBV4-1	TRBJ2-7	NA
CASSLAWNRAETQYF	TGTGCCAGCAGCTTAGCGTGGAACAGGGCGGAGACCCAGTACTTC	NA	TRBV7-2	TRBJ2-5	NA
CASSPEGTGGWHGQFF	TGCGCCAGCAGCCCGGAAGGGACAGGGGGCTGGCATGGGCAGTTCTTC	TRBD1	TRBV5-1	TRBJ2-1	NA
CASSQEPGQGADTQYF	TGCGCCAGCAGCCAGGAACCGGGACAGGGGGCAGATACGCAGTATTTT	TRBD1	TRBV4-3	TRBJ2-3	few
CASSLDGLDNEQFF	TGCGCCAGCAGCTTGGATGGTCTCGACAATGAGCAGTTCTTC	NA	TRBV5-1	TRBJ2-1	NA
CASSPKQNTEAFF	TGTGCCAGCTCACCAAAACAGAACACTGAAGCTTTCTTT	NA	TRBV18	TRBJ1-1	NA
CASSRLAGDSYEQYF	TGTGCCAGCAGTAGGTTAGCGGGAGATTCGTACGAGCAGTACTTC	TRBD2	TRBV7-2	TRBJ2-7	NA
CASRYLTGATYEQYF	TGTGCCAGCAGATATCTCACAGGGGCCACCTACGAGCAGTACTTC	NA	TRBV21-1	TRBJ2-7	NA
CASSPTGNTIYF	TGTGCCAGTAGTCCAACAGGAAACACCATATATTTT	NA	TRBV19	TRBJ1-3	NA
CASSEHQTNQPQHF	TGCGCCAGCAGTGAACACCAGACCAATCAGCCCCAGCATTTT	NA	TRBV10-1	TRBJ1-5	NA
CASSSRTGPSYNEQFF	TGTGCCAGCAGTTCTCGGACTGGACCCTCCTACAATGAGCAGTTCTTC	NA	TRBV6-5	TRBJ2-1	NA
CSVEQTSRVNEQFF	TGCAGCGTTGAACAGACTAGCCGGGTCAATGAGCAGTTCTTC	TRBD2	TRBV29-1	TRBJ2-1	NA
CASSYMGLARGKEQFF	TGTGCCAGCAGTTACATGGGACTAGCTCGAGGCAAGGAGCAGTTCTTC	TRBD2	TRBV6-2/TRBV6-3	TRBJ2-1	NA
CASSEPGAPGTEAFF	TGTGCCAGCAGTGAACCCGGGGCTCCCGGGACTGAAGCTTTCTTT	NA	TRBV6-1	TRBJ1-1	NA
CASSVVLANTGELFF	TGTGCCAGCAGCGTAGTACTAGCGAACACCGGGGAGCTGTTTTTT	NA	TRBV9	TRBJ2-2	NA
CASSFRGNAYNEQFF	TGTGCCAGCAGCTTCCGCGGGAATGCCTACAATGAGCAGTTCTTC	NA	TRBV7-2	TRBJ2-1	NA